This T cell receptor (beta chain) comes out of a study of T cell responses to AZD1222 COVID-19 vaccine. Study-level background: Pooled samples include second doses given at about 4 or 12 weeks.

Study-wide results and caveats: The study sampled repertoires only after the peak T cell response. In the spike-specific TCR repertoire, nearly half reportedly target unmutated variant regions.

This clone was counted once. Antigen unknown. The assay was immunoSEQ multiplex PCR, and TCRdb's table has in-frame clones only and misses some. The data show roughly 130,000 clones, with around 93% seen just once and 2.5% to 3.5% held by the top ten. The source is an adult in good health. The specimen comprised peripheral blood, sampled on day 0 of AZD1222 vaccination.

CDR3 bases: TGTGCCAGCAGTCCTATGGACACCGGGGAGCTGTTTTTT. It specifies CASSPMDTGELFF. V usage is TRBV28 and J usage is TRBJ2-2; D is undetermined. The CDR3 is made up of 13 amino acids. Trimming stripped 5 bases from V and 3 bases from J, with 7 bases between. Germline CDR1 reads MDHEN; CDR2 reads SYDVKM.